A selection of T cell receptor beta chains follows, all from one sample in a study of beta chain features in type 1 diabetes. Repertoires were generated with immunoSEQ multiplex PCR, while TCRdb's copy carries only in-frame clones and drops some. The sample lists about 190,000 clones, about 7.8% occurring once. The sample consisted of central memory CD4+ T cells from blood. Every receptor here comes from a woman in her forties with type 1 diabetes. The CDR3 runs from the conserved cysteine through the conserved F or W.

j_call | v_call | cdr3_aa
TRBJ2-2 | TRBV27 | CASSLGSGTGELFF
TRBJ2-3 | TRBV15 | CATSQLGTPRMYF
TRBJ2-7 | TRBV9 | CASSVGGTDSYEQYF
TRBJ2-7 | TRBV14 | CASSQDEGVSSYEQYF
TRBJ2-3 | TRBV7-6 | CASSSGLAGREDTQYF
TRBJ2-5 | TRBV13 | CASSLTRQETQYF
TRBJ2-5 | TRBV5-1 | CASSFRDFGETQYF
TRBJ2-6 | TRBV7-2 | CASRIHSGANVLTF
TRBJ1-5 | TRBV18 | CASSPGNNQPQHF
TRBJ2-2 | TRBV9 | CASSDSLPNTGELFF
TRBJ2-5 | TRBV7-9 | CASSFSSGGEETQYF
TRBJ1-5 | TRBV6-5 | CASSYSSEVNQPQHF
TRBJ2-7 | TRBV9 | CASSVLAGPGEQYF
TRBJ1-2 | TRBV30 | CAWGDRGRPLGGYTF
TRBJ2-7 | TRBV7-2 | CASRRGGSSYEQYF
TRBJ2-3 | TRBV6-6 | CASSYQGTATDTQYF
TRBJ2-1 | TRBV7-3 | CASRPGGAGFLEQFF
TRBJ2-5 | TRBV5-4 | CASSLIRAQETQYF
TRBJ1-5 | TRBV5-5 | CASSLGATGGGGNQPQHF
TRBJ2-3 | TRBV28 | CASSPGGGRRADTQYF
TRBJ1-1 | TRBV10-3 | CASSGGNTEAFF
TRBJ2-7 | TRBV7-6 | CASSLGDRVYDEQYF
TRBJ1-1 | TRBV28 | CASSLRRLNTEAFF
TRBJ2-7 | TRBV6-1 | CASSEERTYEQYF
TRBJ1-1 | TRBV5-1 | CASSGQGEGTEAFF
TRBJ2-5 | TRBV5-6 | CASSSGLAGEETQYF
TRBJ2-5 | TRBV7-2 | CASRLGGGETQYF
TRBJ1-2 | TRBV4-2 | CASSQDNLGGVGYGYTF
TRBJ2-7 | TRBV25-1 | CASSDPGTGSAYEQYF
TRBJ2-3 | TRBV30 | CACQMTSGSTDTQYF
TRBJ1-1 | TRBV5-1 | CASSFDGLSGAFF
TRBJ2-7 | TRBV15 | CATSRGRAGGYGEQYF
TRBJ1-5 | TRBV7-6 | CASSPNSNQPQHF
TRBJ2-7 | TRBV5-1 | CASSLTTGGNEQYF
TRBJ2-3 | TRBV7-9 | CASSLGLVGTDTQYF
TRBJ2-5 | TRBV5-1 | CASSLMGQVVETQYF
TRBJ1-6 | TRBV29-1 | CSVALGGRVDSPLHF
TRBJ2-7 | TRBV4-3 | CASSQAASGTGDYYEQYF
TRBJ2-5 | TRBV13 | CASSLGLAGDGETQYF
TRBJ2-7 | TRBV18 | CASSPNSFYEQYF
TRBJ2-7 | TRBV5-6 | CASSLRTASYEQYF
TRBJ1-1 | TRBV6-1 | CASSERGFTEAFF
TRBJ1-1 | TRBV19 | CASSPSPYRGRMGEAFF
TRBJ2-1 | TRBV5-1 | CASSSRTSGSANEQFF
TRBJ1-1 | TRBV18 | CASSPGQSNTEAFF
TRBJ1-4 | TRBV28 | CASSLGLGGYEKLFF
TRBJ2-1 | TRBV19 | CASSIAGGTYNEQFF
TRBJ2-1 | TRBV7-2 | CASSLASLAGGQGEQFF
TRBJ1-1 | TRBV5-1 | CASSLSGMNTEAFF
TRBJ2-3 | TRBV2 | CASSEAVRGRGTDTQYF